This passage covers 10 T cell receptor beta chains from one sample sequenced in a study of blood T cell repertoires in COVID-19. The repertoire was sequenced with immunoSEQ multiplex PCR; TCRdb's copy has only in-frame clones and lacks some. The data contain 120,000 or so clones, 79% of them singletons. The sequenced sample was peripheral blood. These receptors were collected from a man in his forties or fifties with active or convalescent COVID-19.

V gene TRBV5-4 combines with J gene TRBJ2-2; the D gene is possibly TRBD1 (6 bases). This CDR3 has 14 residues. Deletions cut 0 bases from V and 7 bases from J, with 10 bases between. Germline V gives CDR1 SGHNT, CDR2 YYREEE (reference sequence). CDR3 nucleotide sequence: TGTGCCAGCAGCTTGGAGCGAGGGGGCGGGGAGCTGTTTTTT. The encoded protein is CASSLERGGGELFF.

The rearrangement uses TRBV29-1 and TRBJ2-7, with a possible D match to TRBD1 (5 bases). The V end was cut by 6 bases, the J end by 1 base, with 10 bases between. Germline V CDR1 and CDR2: SQVTM, ANQGSEA. This CDR3 contains 12 residues. The CDR3 DNA reads TGCAGCGTGCATGACAGATCCTACGAGCAGTACTTC. Protein product: CSVHDRSYEQYF.

This clone has a count of ten or more. V is TRBV19 and J is TRBJ1-5, with TRBD1 identical over 9 bases. V lost 5 bases and J lost 4; bases outside the gene matches: 0. The CDR3 has 13 residues. The germline V gene has CDR1 LNHDA and CDR2 SQIVND (reference sequence). The DNA of the CDR3 is TGTGCCAGTAGTGGGACAGGGAATCAGCCCCAGCATTTT. Translation: CASSGTGNQPQHF.

V usage is TRBV11-2 and J usage is TRBJ2-2; D unclear. V shed 5 bases and J shed 5 bases, with 9 bases lying between them. The CDR3 sequence is 13 residues long. The germline V gene has CDR1 SGHAT and CDR2 FQNNGV. CDR3 DNA sequence: TGTGCCAGCAGCCAGAAAGAAACCGGGGAGCTGTTTTTT. Amino acids: CASSQKETGELFF.

The V call is TRBV10-3, the J call TRBJ2-1, with TRBD1 as a possible D gene (6 bases). Germline loops: CDR1 ENHRY, CDR2 SYGVKD. Trimming removed 10 bases from V and 8 bases from J, with 21 bases in between. This CDR3 is built from 14 residues. The CDR3 loop is CATSLGGRGDEQFF. The CDR3 bases are TGTGCCACCTCTCTAGGGGGAAGAGGAGATGAGCAGTTCTTC.

This chain joins TRBV5-1 and TRBJ2-5; 11 positions match TRBD2. The CDR3 has 16 amino acids. Looked up from germline, CDR1 is SGHRS and CDR2 is YFSETQ. Unmatched junction bases numbered 7, after V lost 3 bases and J lost 3 bases. The CDR3 DNA reads TGCGCCAGCAGCTCACTAGCGGGGGCAGGAGAAGAGACCCAGTACTTC. Encoded protein: CASSSLAGAGEETQYF. Full variable domain (missing parts from reference TRBV5-1 and TRBJ2-5): KAGVTQTPRYLIKTRGQQVTLSCSPISGHRSVSWYQQTPGQGLQFLFEYFSETQRNKGNFPGRFSGRQFSNSRSEMNVSTLELGDSALYLCASSSLAGAGEETQYFGPGTRLLVL.

This clone was recorded a few times. The V gene is TRBV2, the J gene TRBJ1-6; 8 bases fit TRBD1. Germline loops: CDR1 SNHLY, CDR2 FYNNEI. The CDR3 totals 15 residues. With V trimmed by 4 bases and J by 9 bases, 8 bases remained unmatched. The CDR3 DNA follows: TGTGCCAGCAGTGCCGGACAGGGAGAAGGTTCACCCCTCCACTTT. It codes for CASSAGQGEGSPLHF.

This chain joins TRBV5-1 and TRBJ2-7; D is possibly TRBD1 (6 bases). Germline V gene sequence: CDR1 SGHRS, CDR2 YFSETQ. The CDR3 runs 12 residues. V lost 4 bases and J 4 bases, leaving 9 bases between the germline ends. CDR3 loop: CASSVGQYEQYF. In DNA form, the CDR3 reads TGCGCCAGCAGCGTCGGACAGTACGAGCAGTACTTC.

The rearrangement links TRBV3-1 (or the pseudogene TRBV3-2) to TRBJ2-2, with TRBD1 matching 9 bases. Germline-derived CDR1 and CDR2 are LGHDT and YNNKEL (reference sequence). After removal of 0 bases from V and 0 bases from J, the junction contained 8 bases not matched to a gene. The CDR3 extends over 19 amino acids. Here the CDR3 DNA reads TGTGCCAGCAGCCAAGAAACAGGGGGCACGTTCGCGAACACCGGGGAGCTGTTTTTT. It encodes CASSQETGGTFANTGELFF.

The genes are TRBV5-4 and TRBJ1-5, with D possibly matching TRBD1 (5 bases). The CDR3 is 16 amino acids. Germline V gives CDR1 SGHNT, CDR2 YYREEE (reference sequence). V was cut by 4 bases and J by 0 bases, with 14 bases left in between. CDR3 region: CASSQGPDPSNQPQHF. The CDR3 bases are TGTGCCAGCAGCCAGGGTCCGGATCCTAGCAATCAGCCCCAGCATTTT.